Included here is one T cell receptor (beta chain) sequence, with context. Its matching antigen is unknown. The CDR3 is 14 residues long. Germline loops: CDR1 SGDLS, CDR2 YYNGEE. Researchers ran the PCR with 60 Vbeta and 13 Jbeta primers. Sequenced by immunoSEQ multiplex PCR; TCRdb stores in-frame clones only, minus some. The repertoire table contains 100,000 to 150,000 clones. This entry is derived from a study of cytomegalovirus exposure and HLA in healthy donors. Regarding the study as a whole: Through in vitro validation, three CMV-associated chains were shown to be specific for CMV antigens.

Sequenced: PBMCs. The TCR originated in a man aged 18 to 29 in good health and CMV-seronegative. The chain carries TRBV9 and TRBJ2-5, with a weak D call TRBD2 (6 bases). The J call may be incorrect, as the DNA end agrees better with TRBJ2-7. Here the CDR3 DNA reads TGTGCCAGCAGCGAAGGAGGGACGGCATACGAGCAGTACTTC. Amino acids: CASSEGGTAYEQYF.